This entry lists 8 T cell receptor beta chains sequenced from one sample in a study of T-cell memory formation after mild COVID-19. TCRdb passed the 5' RACE reads through MiXCR, listing each CDR3 protein once. The sample lists roughly 260,000 distinct CDR3 sequences; over 15% were seen once. Sequenced sample: PBMCs or a T cell subset sorted from them (not recorded which). The source is a man younger than 35 who had mild COVID-19 (a few samples of this study predate the infection). Cell type and time point are not known.

This chain connects TRBV2 to TRBJ2-7, with TRBD1 matching 7 bases. Trimming took 6 bases from V and 6 from J; bases not matched to a gene: 8. The CDR3 length is 13 residues. Per the germline V gene, CDR1 is SNHLY and CDR2 is FYNNEI. CDR3 DNA sequence: TGTGCCAGCAGCCTGACAGGGTATCCCGAGCAGTACGTC. As protein: CASSLTGYPEQYV.

This clonotype appeared many times. The rearrangement links TRBV9 to TRBJ2-3; D is undetermined. Trimming removed 4 bases at V and 0 bases at J, with 9 bases between. There are 14 residues in the CDR3. Germline loops: CDR1 SGDLS, CDR2 YYNGEE. DNA for the CDR3: TGTGCCAGCAGCTCTCGTACTAGCACAGATACGCAGTATTTT. Translation gives CASSSRTSTDTQYF.

J is TRBJ1-1 and V is TRBV7-3; weak D call: TRBD1 (6 bases). This CDR3 has 14 residues. V was clipped by 2 bases and J by 5 bases, with 12 bases between them. The germline V gene encodes CDR1 SGHTA and CDR2 FQGTGA. The CDR3 here is CASSLARGGTEAFF. CDR3 in DNA: TGTGCCAGCAGCTTAGCCAGGGGCGGTACTGAAGCTTTCTTT.

The CDR3 is CASSLLAAGETYEQYF. Here the CDR3 DNA reads TGCGCCAGCAGCTTGTTAGCGGCGGGGGAAACCTACGAGCAGTACTTC. The V gene is TRBV5-1, the J gene TRBJ2-7; the match to TRBD2 covers 7 bases. Losses at the gene ends were 1 base for V and 2 bases for J; bases not matched to a gene: 9. Germline V CDR1 and CDR2: SGHRS, YFSETQ. The CDR3 contains 16 residues.

Many counts were recorded for this clonotype. The CDR3: CASSLQGVQETQYF. CDR3 in DNA: TGTGCCAGCAGCTTACAGGGGGTTCAAGAGACCCAGTACTTC. J is TRBJ2-5 and V is TRBV7-9; TRBD1 matches 7 bases. J was trimmed by 2 bases and V by 2 bases; bases with no gene match: 2. Per germline, CDR1 SEHNR and CDR2 FQNEAQ (reference sequence). The CDR3 is 14 residues long.

This clonotype has at least ten counts. CDR3 amino acids: CASSYEVNQPQHF. The CDR3 DNA reads TGTGCCAGCAGTTACGAGGTCAATCAGCCCCAGCATTTT. The J gene is TRBJ1-5, the V gene TRBV6-5; D gene unclear. This CDR3 has 13 residues. The V gene lost 2 bases and the J gene lost 3 bases, with 5 bases spanning the gap. The germline gives CDR1 MNHEY, CDR2 SVGAGI.

Concerning this clonotype itself: A junction end diverges from the germline sequence, so it may reflect a read error. The chain is built from TRBV20-1 and TRBJ1-1; D unclear. Germline V lookup: CDR1 DFQATT, CDR2 SNEGSKA (reference sequence). The CDR3 has 13 amino acids. This chain's CDR3 is CSARGQAGAEVFF. Written as DNA, the CDR3 is TGCAGTGCTAGAGGGCAGGCGGGCGCTGAAGTTTTCTTT.

This clonotype was seen a few times. Here the CDR3 reads CASSLMPGQGGGELFF. CDR3 bases: TGTGCCAGCAGTCTTATGCCTGGACAGGGAGGAGGGGAGCTGTTTTTT. The chain joins TRBV28 to TRBJ2-2; 8 bases line up with TRBD1. V lost 5 bases, J lost 8 bases, and 13 bases stayed unmatched. Per germline, CDR1 MDHEN and CDR2 SYDVKM. The CDR3 runs 16 residues.